The 28 T cell receptor beta chains reported below all come from one sample, sequenced in a study of TIL therapy for anti-PD-1-resistant metastatic lung cancer (dated by TCRdb to the early 2020s). The label giving this sample's time point can be read as: pre-treatment sample, taken before nivolumab and TIL therapy. TCR beta CDR3 regions were amplified from genomic DNA by bias-controlled multiplex PCR with the immunoSEQ v3 hsTCRB kit. TCRdb provides this immuneACCESS table in a form limited to in-frame rearrangements. Some clones are lacking; in checked studies, under half of them reflect an unresolved V gene, and why the rest are absent is not known. The sample has about 60,000 clones on record, around 86% of them singletons. The ten largest make up just over 2.5% of the sample. Source: blood, taken at baseline. The receptors were gathered from a person aged 25-79 years with non-small cell lung cancer.

The chain carries TRBV27 and TRBJ1-1; no definite D call. The CDR3 spans 13 residues. Germline CDR1 reads MNHEY; CDR2 reads SMNVEV (reference sequence). V lost 2 bases and J 4 bases, leaving 8 bases between the germline ends. This chain's CDR3 is CASSLSGFTEAFF. CDR3 DNA: TGTGCCAGCAGTTTAAGCGGGTTCACTGAAGCTTTCTTT.

In its sample, this clone was seen once. The chain recombines TRBV10-2 with TRBJ2-3; D remains ambiguous. Trimming took 5 bases from V and 0 from J, leaving 12 bases between them. CDR1 WSHSY and CDR2 SAAADI come from the germline V gene. This CDR3 contains 15 residues. CDR3 sequence reads: CASSMTAASTDTQYF. The CDR3 DNA sequence: TGCGCCAGCAGTATGACCGCTGCCAGCACAGATACGCAGTATTTT.

The count of this clone is one. V gene TRBV7-9 combines with J gene TRBJ2-1; 8 bases fit TRBD2. Trimming at V came to 1 base and at J to 6 bases, leaving 8 bases not matched to a gene. CDR3 length: 16 residues. CDR1 and CDR2 from the germline V gene are SEHNR and FQNEAQ (reference sequence). The CDR3 protein is CASSLDLAGGSNEQFF. For the CDR3, the DNA is TGTGCCAGCAGCTTAGATCTTGCGGGGGGAAGCAATGAGCAGTTCTTC.

In this sample, this clone turned up a few times. The DNA for the CDR3 is TGTGCCAGCAGCCAAGCGGCTAGCGGGGGCTCCTACGAGCAGTACTTC. The encoded protein is CASSQAASGGSYEQYF. The chain uses TRBV3-1 (or the pseudogene TRBV3-2) and TRBJ2-7; TRBD2 aligns across 10 bases. Germline lookup yields CDR1 LGHDT and CDR2 YNNKEL (reference sequence). CDR3 length: 16 amino acids. With V trimmed by 1 base and J by 0 bases, 3 bases remained unmatched.

CDR3 protein: CASSLGVGTGPFF. CDR3 bases: TGTGCCAGCAGTTTAGGGGTCGGGACAGGTCCGTTCTTC. This chain uses TRBV12-3 or TRBV12-4 with TRBJ2-1, with 8 bases identical to TRBD1. CDR3 size: 13 residues. V lost 1 base and J lost 15; bases outside the gene matches: 8.

This clone was seen once. This chain links TRBV10-3 with TRBJ2-7, with D perhaps matching TRBD2 (5 bases). Germline loops: CDR1 ENHRY, CDR2 SYGVKD. This CDR3 has 15 residues. The V gene lost 3 bases and the J gene lost 2 bases, with 14 bases spanning the gap. CDR3 residues: CAISDAGRGAYEQYF. In DNA, the CDR3 is TGTGCCATCAGTGACGCCGGACGGGGAGCCTACGAGCAGTACTTC.

The gene calls are TRBV4-2 and TRBJ2-7, with a tentative D call TRBD1 (5 bases). The CDR3 loop spans 14 amino acids. Between the trimmed V and J ends, which lost 0 bases and 2 bases, there was a span of 8 bases. The germline V gene encodes CDR1 LGHNA and CDR2 YNFKEQ. CDR3 nucleotides: TGTGCCAGCAGCCAAGATACAGGACCCTACGAGCAGTACTTC. Encoded protein: CASSQDTGPYEQYF.

This clone has only one observation. The chain has TRBV14 and TRBJ2-1, with TRBD2 matching over 8 bases. Germline trimming cut 2 bases from V and 9 bases from J; bases unmatched to any gene: 9. The germline V gene has CDR1 SGHDN and CDR2 FVKESK. The CDR3 sequence is 15 residues long. The CDR3 coding sequence is TGTGCCAGCAGCCAAACTGCGGGAGGCCGCGGTGAGCAGTTCTTC. It yields the protein CASSQTAGGRGEQFF.

J is TRBJ2-3 and V is TRBV6-5, with D hard to call. This CDR3 has 13 residues. V was cut by 5 bases and J by 2 bases, with 8 bases left in between. The germline V gene encodes CDR1 MNHEY and CDR2 SVGAGI. DNA of the CDR3: TGTGCCAGCAGTACGGAAGTCACAGATACGCAGTATTTT. Amino acid sequence: CASSTEVTDTQYF.

The genes are TRBV7-3 and TRBJ1-1; D is undetermined. Germline V gene data show CDR1 as SGHTA and CDR2 as FQGTGA. V lost 1 base and J lost 4, with 10 bases in between. The CDR3 sequence is 14 residues long. CDR3 sequence reads: CASSLNSAGTEAFF. CDR3 in DNA: TGTGCCAGCAGCTTAAATTCGGCAGGCACTGAAGCTTTCTTT.

The rearrangement links TRBV6-2 or TRBV6-3 to TRBJ2-7, with 9 bases lining up with TRBD1. The CDR3 runs to 17 residues. The ends lost 0 bases at V and 4 bases at J; junction bases unmatched: 10. The germline CDR1 and CDR2 sequences are MNHEY and SVGEGT. The CDR3 loop is CASSYSRGGQGRYEQYF. CDR3 nucleotides: TGTGCCAGCAGTTACTCGCGAGGGGGACAGGGAAGATACGAGCAGTACTTC.

The V call is TRBV10-2, the J call TRBJ2-7; D gene uncertain. V lost 3 bases to trimming and J lost 4 bases, with 4 bases between them. The germline gives CDR1 WSHSY, CDR2 SAAADI. This CDR3 has 11 amino acids. CDR3 nucleotide sequence: TGCGCCAGCAGTGACGGGTACGAGCAGTACTTC. Protein sequence: CASSDGYEQYF.

This chain uses TRBV10-1 with TRBJ2-3; D uncertain. Germline V CDR1 and CDR2: WNHNN, SYGVQD (reference sequence). This CDR3 contains 11 residues. The ends were cut back, 0 bases at V and 11 bases at J, with 6 bases in the middle. The CDR3, as DNA: TGCGCCAGCAGTGAGTCTTCCCAGCAGTATTTT. It encodes CASSESSQQYF.

CDR3 sequence (DNA): TGCGCCAGCAGCCCCTTTCCCTCGGGGGGGAGGACTAATGAAAAACTGTTTTTT. It yields the protein CASSPFPSGGRTNEKLFF. The chain combines TRBV5-1 with TRBJ1-4; TRBD1 might be the D (5 bases). The CDR3 consists of 18 residues. The V gene lost 4 bases and the J gene lost 2 bases, with 21 bases spanning the gap. CDR1 and CDR2 (germline): SGHRS, YFSETQ.

Written as DNA, the CDR3 is TGCGCCAGCAGCCAAGCGCGGGGGCCCATCTATGGCTACACCTTC. Translated: CASSQARGPIYGYTF. J is TRBJ1-2 and V is TRBV4-1; D may be TRBD1 (6 bases). The CDR3 sequence is 15 residues long. Germline V lookup: CDR1 MGHRA, CDR2 YSYEKL. Between the trimmed V and J ends, which lost 1 base and 4 bases, there was a span of 13 bases.

J is TRBJ2-7 and V is TRBV7-9, with 7 positions matching TRBD1. The CDR3 loop spans 13 amino acids. The ends lost 4 bases at V and 2 bases at J; junction bases unmatched: 2. Germline CDR1 and CDR2: SEHNR and FQNEAQ (reference sequence). The CDR3 nucleotides are TGTGCCAGCAGCTGGGACAGCCCCTACGAGCAGTACTTC. Translated, it gives CASSWDSPYEQYF.

This chain links TRBV6-1 with TRBJ1-2, with D tentatively TRBD1 (6 bases). The CDR3 spans 14 residues. Between the trimmed V and J ends, which lost 2 bases and 6 bases, there was a span of 13 bases. CDR1 MNHNS and CDR2 SASEGT come from the germline V gene. CDR3 residues: CASSEFGGADGYTF. CDR3 sequence (DNA): TGTGCCAGCAGTGAATTTGGGGGCGCGGATGGCTACACCTTC.

The chain carries TRBV27 and TRBJ1-6; D remains ambiguous. Trimming pared 4 bases from V and 8 bases from J, leaving 18 bases between. Looked up from germline, CDR1 is MNHEY and CDR2 is SMNVEV (reference sequence). CDR3 length equals 16 residues. CDR3 amino acids: CASSSLHLQFYSPLHF. DNA of the CDR3: TGTGCCAGCAGTTCCCTCCATTTGCAGTTTTATTCACCCCTCCACTTT.

The chain is built from TRBV6-1 and TRBJ1-2; D ambiguous. Trimming left V 2 bases short and J 9 bases short, with 13 bases between. Germline V lookup: CDR1 MNHNS, CDR2 SASEGT. The CDR3 covers 13 residues. The CDR3 coding sequence is TGTGCCAGCAGTGAATCAACTGGACTCAGCTACACCTTC. Translated: CASSESTGLSYTF.

The CDR3 nucleotides read TGTGCCACCAGTGATGACAGGGCCGCCTCCTACAATGAGCAGTTCTTC. Its protein product is CATSDDRAASYNEQFF. The chain uses TRBV24-1 and TRBJ2-1; 7 bases line up with TRBD1. The CDR3 contains 16 residues. V trimming: 3 bases; J trimming: 0 bases; junction bases outside the gene matches: 4. Germline V lookup: CDR1 KGHDR, CDR2 SFDVKD.

V usage is TRBV28 and J usage is TRBJ1-5; TRBD1 might be the D (5 bases). CDR3 length equals 18 residues. The V end was cut by 6 bases, the J end by 0 bases, with 21 bases between. The germline gives CDR1 MDHEN, CDR2 SYDVKM. CDR3 sequence: CASSPGHTLRYSNQPQHF. CDR3 nucleotides: TGTGCCAGCAGCCCTGGACACACACTACGTTATAGCAATCAGCCCCAGCATTTT. Variable domain in full (rest from reference TRBV28 and TRBJ1-5): DVKVTQSSRYLVKRTGEKVFLECVQDMDHENMFWYRQDPGLGLRLIYFSYDVKMKEKGDIPEGYSVSREKKERFSLILESASTNQTSMYLCASSPGHTLRYSNQPQHFGDGTRLSIL.

The CDR3 coding sequence is TGTGCCAGCAGTACCCTGAACACTGAAGCTTTCTTT. The encoded protein is CASSTLNTEAFF. V and J are TRBV6-5 and TRBJ1-1; D not certain. The CDR3 has 12 amino acids. Trimming took off 5 bases at V and 0 bases at J, with 4 bases between the two ends. In germline, CDR1 is MNHEY, CDR2 SVGAGI.

The chain carries TRBV29-1 and TRBJ2-5, with D unresolved. Germline lookup yields CDR1 SQVTM and CDR2 ANQGSEA. The CDR3 extends over 14 amino acids. The V gene lost 6 bases and the J gene lost 5 bases, with 19 bases spanning the gap. CDR3 DNA sequence: TGCAGCGTAGCCGATTCGGGTCGGGTGGAGACCCAGTACTTC. Its protein product is CSVADSGRVETQYF.

The chain links TRBV5-5 to TRBJ1-1; no firm D call. CDR1 and CDR2 from the germline V gene are SGHKS and YYEKEE (reference sequence). The length of the CDR3 is 14 residues. The V gene lost 4 bases and the J gene lost 3 bases, with 13 bases spanning the gap. CDR3 sequence: CASSPVGWDTEAFF. Written as DNA, the CDR3 is TGTGCCAGCAGCCCAGTGGGTTGGGACACTGAAGCTTTCTTT.

The rearrangement uses TRBV11-1 and TRBJ2-7; either TRBD1 or TRBD2 may fit D (5 bases each). The CDR3 has 14 residues. CDR1 is SGHAT and CDR2 is FQDESV in the germline V gene (reference sequence). V lost 0 bases to trimming and J lost 6 bases, with 12 bases between them. CDR3 protein: CASSLARGESEQYF. The CDR3 region has the DNA TGTGCCAGCAGCTTAGCGAGGGGCGAGAGCGAGCAGTACTTC. The whole variable domain, filled in from reference TRBV11-1 and TRBJ2-7, reads EAEVAQSPRYKITEKSQAVAFWCDPISGHATLYWYRQILGQGPELLVQFQDESVVDDSQLPKDRFSAERLKGVDSTLKIQPAELGDSAMYLCASSLARGESEQYFGPGTRLTVT.

This rearrangement joins TRBV27 to TRBJ2-1, with a possible D match to TRBD1 (6 bases). The CDR3 totals 15 residues. CDR1 is MNHEY, CDR2 SMNVEV, per germline (reference sequence). Trimming took 6 bases from V and 4 from J, leaving 16 bases between them. DNA for the CDR3: TGTGCCAGCAGAATAACCGGGACAAGTTACAATGAGCAGTTCTTC. Residues: CASRITGTSYNEQFF.

V usage is TRBV19 and J usage is TRBJ1-1; D is undetermined. The CDR3 extends over 12 amino acids. V was trimmed by 3 bases and J by 5 bases, leaving 7 bases between them. CDR1 and CDR2 from the germline V gene are LNHDA and SQIVND (reference sequence). CDR3 DNA: TGTGCCAGTAGTATGGAGGGAACTGAAGCTTTCTTT. Translation gives CASSMEGTEAFF. Full variable domain (missing parts from reference TRBV19 and TRBJ1-1): DGGITQSPKYLFRKEGQNVTLSCEQNLNHDAMYWYRQDPGQGLRLIYYSQIVNDFQKGDIAEGYSVSREKKESFPLTVTSAQKNPTAFYLCASSMEGTEAFFGQGTRLTVV.

A single count supports this clone. The V call is TRBV3-1 (or the pseudogene TRBV3-2), the J call TRBJ1-1; D is ambiguous. The CDR3 length is 13 residues. V lost 4 bases and J lost 5, with 11 bases in between. Germline CDR1 LGHDT, CDR2 YNNKEL (reference sequence). The CDR3 DNA reads TGTGCCAGCAGCCCGCGGGAGAAGACTGAAGCTTTCTTT. Translating it yields CASSPREKTEAFF.